The 25 T cell receptor beta chains reported below all come from one sample, sequenced in a study of T-cell memory formation after mild COVID-19 (dated by TCRdb to about 2021). The method was 5' RACE. The reads were generated on an Illumina NovaSeq 6000. In-frame beta chains were kept once TCRdb had trimmed the public reads at Q25 with fastp and called clones with MiXCR. Duplicate CDR3 protein sequences are folded into a single record with the most common DNA and genes. In this sample the table shows 140,000 to 150,000 distinct CDR3 sequences, approximately 25% of which occur a single time. Roughly a quarter of the sample comes from the top ten. Sequenced material: PBMCs or a T cell subset sorted from them (not recorded which). The receptors originated from an adult woman who had mild COVID-19 (a few samples of this study predate the infection). The sample titles of this study are shuffled in the database, so cell type and time point are left out; the donor was told from shared clones.

This clonotype appeared a few times. The V call is TRBV7-9, the J call TRBJ2-1, with 7 nucleotides matching TRBD1. Germline V lookup: CDR1 SEHNR, CDR2 FQNEAQ (reference sequence). The CDR3 consists of 14 residues. V was clipped by 1 base and J by 4 bases; unmatched bases: 1. The CDR3 DNA is TGTGCCAGCAGCTTAGGGACAGGTTACAATGAGCAGTTCTTC. It yields the protein CASSLGTGYNEQFF.

Only a few counts were recorded for this clonotype. The chain is built from TRBV7-9 and TRBJ2-7, with D perhaps matching TRBD1 (6 bases). In germline, CDR1 is SEHNR, CDR2 FQNEAQ (reference sequence). The ends were cut back, 5 bases at V and 3 bases at J, with 11 bases in the middle. The CDR3 consists of 13 residues. CDR3 protein: CASSPDRFYEQYF. The CDR3 region has the DNA TGTGCCAGCAGCCCTGACAGGTTCTACGAGCAGTACTTC.

The CDR3 loop is CASSLAFSGGTLQWEQFF. CDR3 nucleotides: TGCGCCAGCAGCTTGGCATTTAGCGGGGGAACCCTACAATGGGAGCAGTTCTTC. V usage is TRBV5-1 and J usage is TRBJ2-1, with 9 bases that match TRBD2. Germline lookup yields CDR1 SGHRS and CDR2 YFSETQ. The CDR3 runs 18 residues. The V gene end was trimmed by 0 bases and the J gene end by 10 bases; junction bases not matched to a gene: 17. The full variable domain, with the rest looked up from reference TRBV5-1 and TRBJ2-1, is KAGVTQTPRYLIKTRGQQVTLSCSPISGHRSVSWYQQTPGQGLQFLFEYFSETQRNKGNFPGRFSGRQFSNSRSEMNVSTLELGDSALYLCASSLAFSGGTLQWEQFFGPGTRLTVL.

The chain couples TRBV12-3 or TRBV12-4 to TRBJ2-7, with a weak D call TRBD1 (5 bases). Trimming stripped 7 bases from V and 2 bases from J, with 12 bases between. The CDR3 contains 13 residues. The DNA of the CDR3 is TGTGCCAGCAACTCGGACACAACCTACGAGCAGTACTTC. Its translation: CASNSDTTYEQYF.

This clonotype was seen more than once but under ten times. V is TRBV11-2 and J is TRBJ2-3; D gene ambiguous. The CDR3 totals 17 residues. CDR1 SGHAT and CDR2 FQNNGV come from the germline V gene. With 0 bases removed from V and 0 bases from J, the gap between germline ends came to 13 bases. The CDR3 spells CASSLDFTVISTDTQYF. The DNA of the CDR3 is TGTGCCAGCAGCTTAGACTTTACAGTGATTAGCACAGATACGCAGTATTTT.

This clonotype has a handful of counts. The J gene is TRBJ1-1, the V gene TRBV6-1; 7 nucleotides line up with TRBD1. From germline, CDR1 is MNHNS and CDR2 SASEGT. The V segment lost 3 bases and the J segment 6 bases; nucleotides outside the gene matches: 7. The CDR3 is 14 residues long. The CDR3 spells CASSEGTDSAEAFF. CDR3 DNA sequence: TGTGCCAGCAGTGAGGGGACAGACTCGGCTGAAGCTTTCTTT.

This clonotype appeared a few times. This chain links TRBV11-3 with TRBJ2-4; 7 bases line up with TRBD2. V dropped 5 bases and J dropped 0; count of bases not matched to a gene: 13. The length of the CDR3 is 18 residues. Germline V gene lookup returns CDR1 SGHNT and CDR2 YENEEA. The CDR3 nucleotides read TGTGCCAGCAGCCTAGCGGCCCGCGGGGGTGTAGCCAAAAACATTCAGTACTTC. It encodes CASSLAARGGVAKNIQYF.

J is TRBJ1-6 and V is TRBV7-9, with 8 bases that match TRBD1. The CDR3 extends over 16 amino acids. Trimming cost V 5 bases and J 1 base; bases outside gene matches: 4. Looked up from germline, CDR1 is SEHNR and CDR2 is FQNEAQ (reference sequence). The CDR3 nucleotides read TGTGCCAGCAGCCCTACAGGGGGATCCTATAATTCACCCCTCCACTTT. Translation gives CASSPTGGSYNSPLHF.

The chain joins TRBV19 to TRBJ1-1; the D gene is possibly TRBD1 (6 bases). V was trimmed by 4 bases and J by 4 bases, leaving 16 bases between them. This CDR3 is built from 15 residues. Germline CDR1 is LNHDA and CDR2 is SQIVND (reference sequence). DNA for the CDR3: TGTGCCAGTAGTAACGCAGGGGAGGCCGCCACTGAAGCTTTCTTT. Its translation is CASSNAGEAATEAFF.

The rearrangement links TRBV7-3 to TRBJ1-1, with 11 bases fitting TRBD1. V dropped 5 bases and J dropped 1; count of bases not matched to a gene: 9. This CDR3 region has 17 residues. Germline loops: CDR1 SGHTA, CDR2 FQGTGA. DNA for the CDR3: TGTGCCAGCAGCCCCAATGGGGACAGGGGGGCGAACACTGAAGCTTTCTTT. Protein: CASSPNGDRGANTEAFF.

The chain joins TRBV2 to TRBJ2-5; 7 nucleotides match TRBD1. With 4 bases clipped from V and 1 base from J, the junction kept 9 bases outside the gene matches. This CDR3 is 16 amino acids long. From germline, CDR1 is SNHLY and CDR2 FYNNEI. The DNA of the CDR3 is TGTGCCAGCAGTGCAGTCGGGCCAGGGGGCCAAGAGACCCAGTACTTC. Its translation is CASSAVGPGGQETQYF.

V gene TRBV15 combines with J gene TRBJ2-1, with 8 bases identical to TRBD1. The CDR3 totals 16 residues. The V and J ends lost 1 base and 5 bases, in that order; junction bases with no gene match: 7. The germline CDR1 and CDR2 sequences are LNHNV and YYDKDF (reference sequence). CDR3 amino acids: CATSRAGGRVDNEQFF. The CDR3 region has the DNA TGTGCCACCAGCAGAGCAGGGGGCCGGGTGGACAATGAGCAGTTCTTC.

This chain connects TRBV20-1 to TRBJ1-2; possible D gene TRBD1, 5 bases. Per germline, CDR1 DFQATT and CDR2 SNEGSKA (reference sequence). CDR3 length: 15 residues. The ends were cut back, 0 bases at V and 6 bases at J, with 17 bases in the middle. The CDR3 nucleotides are TGCAGTGCTAGAGATTTCGGGCGGACAAGGGATGGCTACACCTTC. Its protein product is CSARDFGRTRDGYTF.

V is TRBV4-2 and J is TRBJ2-7; the match to TRBD1 covers 9 bases. The CDR3 has 15 residues. The V and J ends lost 3 bases and 3 bases, in that order; junction bases with no gene match: 6. CDR1 and CDR2 (germline): LGHNA, YNFKEQ. The CDR3 region has the DNA TGTGCCAGCAGCCAGACGGGACAGGGTGGCTACGAGCAGTACTTC. Its translation: CASSQTGQGGYEQYF.

The rearrangement joins TRBV6-2 or TRBV6-3 to TRBJ2-1; 7 bases match TRBD2. The germline V gene encodes CDR1 MNHEY and CDR2 SVGEGT. This CDR3 contains 15 residues. Trimming cost V 3 bases and J 5 bases; bases outside gene matches: 7. This CDR3 is CASSYPRELNNEQFF. CDR3 nucleotides: TGTGCCAGCAGTTATCCGCGGGAGCTGAACAATGAGCAGTTCTTC.

The sample holds a few counts of this clonotype. The gene calls are TRBV4-1 and TRBJ2-5; TRBD1 matches at 8 bases. Trimming removed 4 bases from V and 4 bases from J; junction bases left unmatched: 8. The CDR3 spans 15 residues. The germline CDR1 and CDR2 sequences are MGHRA and YSYEKL. The DNA of the CDR3 is TGCGCCAGCAGCCCGACACAGGGGGTAGCAGAGACCCAGTACTTC. It is translated as CASSPTQGVAETQYF.

This clonotype appeared a few times. The V gene is TRBV29-1, the J gene TRBJ1-2; 10 nucleotides line up with TRBD1. This CDR3 comprises 16 residues. The V and J ends lost 6 bases and 3 bases, in that order; junction bases with no gene match: 13. The germline V gene encodes CDR1 SQVTM and CDR2 ANQGSEA. Here the CDR3 DNA reads TGCAGCGTGGGCCCGGGACAGGGGAAGGGAGACTATGGCTACACCTTC. Its protein product is CSVGPGQGKGDYGYTF.

Only a few counts were recorded for this clonotype. The chain uses TRBV4-3 and TRBJ2-1; D possibly corresponds to TRBD2 (6 bases). CDR3 length: 19 amino acids. Germline loops: CDR1 LGHNA, CDR2 YSLEER. Trimming left V 3 bases short and J 0 bases short, with 21 bases between. Here the CDR3 DNA reads TGCGCCAGCAGCCAGGCCCCGGGGGATAGCGGAAGCTCCTACAATGAGCAGTTCTTC. Translating gives CASSQAPGDSGSSYNEQFF.

The chain links TRBV10-3 to TRBJ2-7; possibly TRBD1 for D (5 bases). V lost 4 bases and J lost 1, with 17 bases in between. The CDR3 is made up of 16 amino acids. CDR1 ENHRY and CDR2 SYGVKD come from the germline V gene. CDR3 amino acids: CAISAAGLIQSYEQYF. The CDR3 DNA reads TGTGCCATCAGTGCCGCAGGGCTCATCCAATCCTACGAGCAGTACTTC.

This clonotype was observed a handful of times. This sequence joins TRBV29-1 and TRBJ1-1, with 10 bases matching TRBD1. This CDR3 contains 13 residues. Germline assignment: CDR1 SQVTM and CDR2 ANQGSEA. The ends lost 6 bases at V and 5 bases at J; junction bases unmatched: 6. CDR3 residues: CSVETGGKTEAFF. CDR3 nucleotides: TGCAGCGTCGAGACAGGGGGCAAAACTGAAGCTTTCTTT.

The CDR3 nucleotides read TGTGCCACCGGGACCCCTCAGGATACGCAGTATTTT. Translated, it gives CATGTPQDTQYF. The V call is TRBV10-3, the J call TRBJ2-3, with D possibly called TRBD1 or TRBD2 (5 bases each). Trimming took 10 bases from V and 6 from J, leaving 14 bases between them. CDR1 is ENHRY, CDR2 SYGVKD, per germline. The CDR3 is made up of 12 amino acids.

The V gene is TRBV5-1, the J gene TRBJ2-7; 7 nucleotides match TRBD1. The CDR3 consists of 14 residues. V lost 7 bases, J lost 0 bases, and 7 bases stayed unmatched. Germline CDR1 SGHRS, CDR2 YFSETQ. The CDR3 coding sequence is TGCGCCAGCGGCAGACAGGGCTACTCCTACGAGCAGTACTTC. Translated, it gives CASGRQGYSYEQYF.

This clonotype was recorded a few times. The chain recombines TRBV7-9 with TRBJ1-2; D is unresolved. Germline V lookup: CDR1 SEHNR, CDR2 FQNEAQ (reference sequence). V was trimmed by 7 bases and J by 1 base, leaving 13 bases between them. CDR3 length: 14 amino acids. The CDR3 reads CASIIPEVNYGYTF. The CDR3 DNA sequence: TGTGCCAGCATTATACCGGAGGTTAACTATGGCTACACCTTC.

The chain recombines TRBV15 with TRBJ1-2; no definite D call. The CDR3 loop spans 12 amino acids. Trimming cost V 4 bases and J 14 bases, with 17 bases left between them. Germline V gene lookup returns CDR1 LNHNV and CDR2 YYDKDF (reference sequence). The chain's CDR3 is CATSTLTATKTF. CDR3 in DNA: TGTGCCACCAGCACTCTGACCGCGACGAAGACCTTC.

V usage is TRBV18 and J usage is TRBJ1-2, with TRBD1 matching 10 bases. The length of the CDR3 is 16 residues. V trimming: 4 bases; J trimming: 4 bases; junction bases outside the gene matches: 9. Germline V gene sequence: CDR1 KGHSH, CDR2 LQKENI. The CDR3 reads CASSLLGQGDVYGYTF. The CDR3 bases are TGTGCCAGCTCACTACTCGGACAGGGGGATGTCTATGGCTACACCTTC.